This TCR beta chain was found in a study of blood T cell repertoires in COVID-19. Study processing details: Reference gene primer amplification yielded estimated nucleated cell counts. Clones were sequenced by immunoSEQ multiplex PCR, and TCRdb holds only the in-frame ones, with some missing. From that table come the V and J calls and clone size; the DNA was used to work out D and trimming. The table has 150,000 to 200,000 clones, around 84% seen once. The J segment lost 7 bases and the V segment lost 4 bases, leaving 12 bases of the junction unmatched. The CDR3 runs 16 residues. Germline assignment: CDR1 SGHRS and CDR2 YFSETQ.

The chain has TRBV5-1 and TRBJ2-1; 9 bases are shared with TRBD2. The clonotype originates from a middle-aged man with acute or convalescent COVID-19. Material: peripheral blood. CDR3 DNA: TGCGCCAGCAGCAGTAACCCTAGCGGGGCGGGAAATGAGCAGTTCTTC. Translation: CASSSNPSGAGNEQFF.